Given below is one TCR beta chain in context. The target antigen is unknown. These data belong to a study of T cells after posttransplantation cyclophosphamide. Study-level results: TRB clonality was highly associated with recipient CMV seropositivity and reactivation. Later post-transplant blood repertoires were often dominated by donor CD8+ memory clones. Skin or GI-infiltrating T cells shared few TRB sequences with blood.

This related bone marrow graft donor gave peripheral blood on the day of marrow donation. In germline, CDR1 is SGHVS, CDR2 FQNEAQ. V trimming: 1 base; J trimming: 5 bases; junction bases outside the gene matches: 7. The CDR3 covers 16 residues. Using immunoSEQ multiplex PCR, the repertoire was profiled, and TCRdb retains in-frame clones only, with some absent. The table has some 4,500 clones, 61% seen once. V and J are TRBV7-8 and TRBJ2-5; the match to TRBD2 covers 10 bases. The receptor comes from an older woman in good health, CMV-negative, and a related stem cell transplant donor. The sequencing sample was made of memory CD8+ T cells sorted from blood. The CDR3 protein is CASSLVASGGGETQYF. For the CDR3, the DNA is TGTGCCAGCAGCTTAGTAGCTAGCGGGGGAGGGGAGACCCAGTACTTC.